What follows are 6 T cell receptor beta chains derived from one specimen sequenced in a study of cytomegalovirus exposure and HLA in healthy donors. PCR was performed using 60 Vbeta and 13 Jbeta primers. Produced via immunoSEQ multiplex PCR; TCRdb's table is partial and in-frame only. In the table there are 150,000 to 200,000 clones, 70% to 85% of which are singletons. The material sequenced was PBMCs. The receptors come from a man younger than 35 in good health and CMV-seronegative.

The rearrangement uses TRBV18 and TRBJ1-3; TRBD1 agrees at 7 bases. V gave up 8 bases and J gave up 0 bases; unmatched junction bases: 7. CDR1 and CDR2 from the germline V gene are KGHSH and LQKENI. The CDR3 is 15 amino acids. This CDR3 is CASTRDSGSGNTIYF. The CDR3 region has the DNA TGTGCCAGCACTAGGGACAGCGGCTCTGGAAACACCATATATTTT.

This sequence joins TRBV7-8 and TRBJ1-3; the match to TRBD1 covers 7 bases. J was trimmed by 8 bases and V by 5 bases; bases with no gene match: 15. CDR1 SGHVS and CDR2 FQNEAQ come from the germline V gene. The CDR3 has 16 amino acids. CDR3 nucleotide sequence: TGTGCCAGCAGCACGAAACTCACAGGGGCGTCAGACACCATATATTTT. Translated, it gives CASSTKLTGASDTIYF.

The chain couples TRBV4-3 to TRBJ1-4; no clear D gene. Per germline, CDR1 LGHNA and CDR2 YSLEER. This CDR3 is 14 amino acids long. V shed 4 bases and J shed 5 bases, with 11 bases lying between them. CDR3 sequence (DNA): TGCGCCAGCAGCCCAGGCCGGGAGAATGAAAAACTGTTTTTT. Its translation: CASSPGRENEKLFF.

The rearrangement links TRBV28 to TRBJ2-5; the D gene is possibly TRBD2 (6 bases). CDR1 MDHEN and CDR2 SYDVKM come from the germline V gene. This CDR3 comprises 14 residues. V was shortened by 4 bases and J by 4 bases, with 13 bases between the two germline ends. CDR3 coding DNA: TGTGCCAGCAGTTGGGACTCCCCCTCAGAGACCCAGTACTTC. Translating it yields CASSWDSPSETQYF.

The chain carries TRBV5-1 and TRBJ2-7; 10 bases are a match to TRBD1. Germline V gene sequence: CDR1 SGHRS, CDR2 YFSETQ. This CDR3 has 15 residues. Unmatched junction bases numbered 2, after V lost 0 bases and J lost 2 bases. CDR3 sequence: CASSLAGTGAYEQYF. The CDR3, as DNA: TGCGCCAGCAGCTTGGCCGGGACAGGGGCCTACGAGCAGTACTTC.

The chain is built from TRBV30 and TRBJ2-1; TRBD2 matches 10 bases. The CDR3 totals 15 residues. V lost 0 bases, J lost 2 bases, and 1 base stayed unmatched. Germline V gene sequence: CDR1 GTSNPN, CDR2 SVGIG (reference sequence). The CDR3 nucleotides are TGTGCCTGGAGTGTCGGACTAGCGGCCTACAATGAGCAGTTCTTC. Translation gives CAWSVGLAAYNEQFF.